The entry below gives a single T cell receptor (beta chain) sequence along with its context. Its cognate antigen is unknown. The protocol was immunoSEQ multiplex PCR, while the TCRdb copy is restricted to in-frame clones and leaves out a portion. The table lists approximately 46,000 clones, 80% to 95% of them singletons, with less than 2.5% in the top ten. Trimming removed 1 base at V and 1 base at J, with 14 bases between. Germline CDR1 reads SGHRS; CDR2 reads YFSETQ. This CDR3 is 16 amino acids long. This specimen belongs to a study of cytomegalovirus exposure and HLA in healthy donors. Study observations and caveats: The listing of approximately 160 TCR beta chains classed them as cytomegalovirus-associated. Subsequent analysis showed first-cohort TCR clusters tending to co-occur in around 130 validation repertoires. As confirmed in vitro, a few CMV-associated chains were specific for CMV antigens.

Input material: PBMCs. The receptor's source is a woman under 30 in good health and CMV-seronegative. The chain has TRBV5-1 and TRBJ1-1; possibly TRBD1 for D (5 bases). CDR3 in DNA: TGCGCCAGCAGCTTGAGGGCAGGAGGGGCGAACACTGAAGCTTTCTTT. This translates into CASSLRAGGANTEAFF. Filled out from reference TRBV5-1 and TRBJ1-1, the complete variable domain reads KAGVTQTPRYLIKTRGQQVTLSCSPISGHRSVSWYQQTPGQGLQFLFEYFSETQRNKGNFPGRFSGRQFSNSRSEMNVSTLELGDSALYLCASSLRAGGANTEAFFGQGTRLTVV.